A single sample is the source of the 28 T cell receptor beta chains below, sequenced in a study of blood T cell repertoires in COVID-19 (dated by TCRdb to 2019 to 2021). Libraries were built with the immunoSEQ multiplex PCR assay. TCRdb provides this immuneACCESS table in a form limited to in-frame rearrangements. Some clones are lacking; in checked studies, under half of them reflect an unresolved V gene, and why the rest are absent is not known. A total of around 270,000 clones appear in this sample, roughly 84% of them only once. The ten largest account for approximately 1.5% of the sample. Sample: peripheral blood. The receptors derive from a woman aged 40 to 55 who had recovered from COVID-19.

J is TRBJ1-5 and V is TRBV18, with a possible D match to TRBD1 (6 bases). The CDR3 has 14 amino acids. Germline V gene data show CDR1 as KGHSH and CDR2 as LQKENI. Trimming took 6 bases from V and 4 from J, leaving 13 bases between them. The CDR3 loop reads CASSQDSGNQPQHF. CDR3 bases: TGTGCCAGCTCTCAGGACAGCGGTAATCAGCCCCAGCATTTT.

The chain has TRBV28 and TRBJ2-7; D not certain. The germline gives CDR1 MDHEN, CDR2 SYDVKM. V lost 3 bases to trimming and J lost 3 bases, with 9 bases between them. The CDR3 sequence is 13 residues long. Here the CDR3 reads CASSFFAGYEQYF. Here the CDR3 DNA reads TGTGCCAGCAGTTTTTTTGCCGGCTACGAGCAGTACTTC.

The chain combines TRBV3-1 (or the pseudogene TRBV3-2) with TRBJ2-7; 7 nucleotides match TRBD1. After removal of 4 bases from V and 8 bases from J, the junction contained 5 bases not matched to a gene. CDR1 is LGHDT and CDR2 is YNNKEL in the germline V gene (reference sequence). The CDR3 is 12 residues long. CDR3 in amino acids: CASSRRQGQQYF. The DNA of the CDR3 is TGTGCCAGCAGCCGCAGACAGGGACAGCAGTACTTC.

The chain is built from TRBV6-1 and TRBJ1-6, with TRBD1 as a possible D gene (5 bases). Germline V gene data show CDR1 as MNHNS and CDR2 as SASEGT. V dropped 1 base and J dropped 0 bases, with 13 bases sitting between them. The CDR3 is made up of 18 amino acids. The DNA for the CDR3 is TGTGCCAGCAGTGAAGGCGTCAGGGCAAGCTCCTATAATTCACCCCTCCACTTT. The encoded protein is CASSEGVRASSYNSPLHF.

This CDR3 is CASSAGTGEGYGYTF. The DNA of the CDR3 is TGCGCCAGCAGCGCCGGGACAGGGGAGGGGTATGGCTACACCTTC. The chain carries TRBV5-1 and TRBJ1-2; 10 bases agree with TRBD1. With 4 bases clipped from V and 5 bases from J, the junction kept 8 bases outside the gene matches. This CDR3 is 15 amino acids long. In germline, CDR1 is SGHRS, CDR2 YFSETQ.

There are a few counts of this clone. Written as DNA, the CDR3 is TGTGCCAGCAGTAGGGCGGGATATGAGCAGTTCTTC. Translated, it gives CASSRAGYEQFF. V is TRBV2 and J is TRBJ2-1, with a tentative D call TRBD2 (6 bases). Trimming removed 5 bases from V and 8 bases from J, with 10 bases in between. CDR1 is SNHLY, CDR2 FYNNEI, per germline. This CDR3 has 12 residues. Full variable domain (missing parts from reference TRBV2 and TRBJ2-1): EPEVTQTPSHQVTQMGQEVILRCVPISNHLYFYWYRQILGQKVEFLVSFYNNEISEKSEIFDDQFSVERPDGSNFTLKIRSTKLEDSAMYFCASSRAGYEQFFGPGTRLTVL.

The rearrangement uses TRBV6-5 and TRBJ1-1; no definite D call. The CDR3 totals 12 residues. Germline V lookup: CDR1 MNHEY, CDR2 SVGAGI. V was pared by 5 bases and J by 0 bases, with 4 bases between. The CDR3 reads CASSLLNTEAFF. DNA for the CDR3: TGTGCCAGCAGTCTCCTGAACACTGAAGCTTTCTTT.

The chain carries TRBV5-1 and TRBJ1-6, with D maybe TRBD1 (5 bases). Germline-derived CDR1 and CDR2 are SGHRS and YFSETQ. Trimming cost V 0 bases and J 0 bases, with 7 bases left between them. This CDR3 contains 16 residues. This chain's CDR3 is CASSLDRSSYNSPLHF. The CDR3 DNA reads as TGCGCCAGCAGCTTGGACAGGAGCTCCTATAATTCACCCCTCCACTTT.

The chain is built from TRBV5-1 and TRBJ1-1; no reliable D call. Germline loops: CDR1 SGHRS, CDR2 YFSETQ. The CDR3 contains 14 residues. Between the trimmed V and J ends, which lost 0 bases and 4 bases, there was a span of 10 bases. The CDR3 sequence: CASSLDSVSTEAFF. As DNA, the CDR3 is TGCGCCAGCAGCTTGGACTCCGTTAGCACTGAAGCTTTCTTT.

The chain combines TRBV30 with TRBJ1-5; TRBD1 matches 7 bases. With V trimmed by 2 bases and J by 6 bases, 7 bases remained unmatched. The germline V gene encodes CDR1 GTSNPN and CDR2 SVGIG (reference sequence). CDR3 length equals 14 residues. The CDR3 sequence is CAWSSQGGGQPQHF. The CDR3 nucleotides are TGTGCCTGGAGTAGCCAGGGGGGCGGTCAGCCCCAGCATTTT. The full variable domain, with the rest looked up from reference TRBV30 and TRBJ1-5, is SQTIHQWPATLVQPVGSPLSLECTVEGTSNPNLYWYRQAAGRGLQLLFYSVGIGQISSEVPQNLSASRPQDRQFILSSKKLLLSDSGFYLCAWSSQGGGQPQHFGDGTRLSIL.

V gene TRBV11-2 combines with J gene TRBJ2-1, with 9 bases aligning to TRBD1. V dropped 5 bases and J dropped 9; count of bases not matched to a gene: 8. The CDR3 is made up of 14 amino acids. Germline V gene data show CDR1 as SGHAT and CDR2 as FQNNGV. The CDR3 loop is CASSRDRARGEQFF. As DNA, the CDR3 is TGTGCCAGCAGCCGGGACAGGGCTCGTGGTGAGCAGTTCTTC.

The V call is TRBV28, the J call TRBJ1-1; no clear D. The ends were cut back, 6 bases at V and 10 bases at J, with 24 bases in the middle. CDR3 length: 15 residues. Germline V CDR1 and CDR2: MDHEN, SYDVKM. The CDR3 DNA reads TGTGCCAGCAGGTACTCCCGCAGGTCTCTGACCGGAGCTTTCTTT. Translating gives CASRYSRRSLTGAFF.

The chain couples TRBV19 to TRBJ2-7; maybe TRBD1 (6 bases). Germline lookup yields CDR1 LNHDA and CDR2 SQIVND (reference sequence). The CDR3 is 16 residues long. V lost 3 bases to trimming and J lost 0 bases, with 15 bases between them. CDR3 DNA sequence: TGTGCCAGTAGTATGAAAGGGCAGGGGACCTCCTACGAGCAGTACTTC. Translation: CASSMKGQGTSYEQYF.

The V and J genes are TRBV5-1 and TRBJ2-5, with D perhaps matching TRBD1 (5 bases). V lost 3 bases and J lost 4, with 16 bases in between. The CDR3 extends over 15 amino acids. Germline loops: CDR1 SGHRS, CDR2 YFSETQ. CDR3 loop: CASSSNRISGETQYF. The CDR3 DNA is TGCGCCAGCAGCTCTAACAGGATATCAGGAGAGACCCAGTACTTC. Using reference TRBV5-1 and TRBJ2-5 for the parts outside the CDR3, the full variable domain is KAGVTQTPRYLIKTRGQQVTLSCSPISGHRSVSWYQQTPGQGLQFLFEYFSETQRNKGNFPGRFSGRQFSNSRSEMNVSTLELGDSALYLCASSSNRISGETQYFGPGTRLLVL.

The chain links TRBV30 to TRBJ1-3; TRBD1 matches at 7 bases. Germline V gene lookup returns CDR1 GTSNPN and CDR2 SVGIG (reference sequence). V lost 3 bases, J lost 0 bases, and 14 bases stayed unmatched. The CDR3 has 18 amino acids. DNA of the CDR3: TGTGCCTGGAGGGGGCCTTCCGGGACAGCCGCCTCTGGAAACACCATATATTTT. Protein: CAWRGPSGTAASGNTIYF.

This chain joins TRBV29-1 and TRBJ1-5, with no clear D. The CDR3 sequence is 13 residues long. Germline V lookup: CDR1 SQVTM, CDR2 ANQGSEA. Trimming removed 4 bases at V and 2 bases at J, with 9 bases between. CDR3 in amino acids: CSVGGSGNQPQHF. The CDR3 nucleotides are TGCAGCGTTGGAGGGTCCGGCAATCAGCCCCAGCATTTT.

V is TRBV7-8 and J is TRBJ1-3, with 7 bases that match TRBD1. Unmatched junction bases numbered 9, after V lost 5 bases and J lost 2 bases. CDR3 length: 16 amino acids. Per the germline V gene, CDR1 is SGHVS and CDR2 is FQNEAQ. The chain's CDR3 is CASSLRTGSTGNTIYF. The CDR3 DNA is TGTGCCAGCAGCCTCCGGACAGGCTCGACTGGAAACACCATATATTTT.

This clone was seen only a few times. Other DNA sequences in this specimen translate into the identical CDR3. This chain connects TRBV3-1 (or the pseudogene TRBV3-2) to TRBJ1-5; a weak D match, TRBD1 (5 bases). This CDR3 has 14 amino acids. Germline CDR1 LGHDT, CDR2 YNNKEL (reference sequence). Trimming left V 1 base short and J 4 bases short, with 8 bases between. CDR3: CASSQGGGNQPQHF. CDR3 bases: TGTGCCAGCAGCCAAGGGGGGGGGAATCAGCCCCAGCATTTT.

The CDR3 reads CASSLGRGTDTQYF. The CDR3 nucleotides read TGCGCCAGCAGCTTGGGAAGGGGGACAGATACGCAGTATTTT. The chain has TRBV5-1 and TRBJ2-3; perhaps TRBD1 as D (6 bases). This CDR3 comprises 14 residues. The V end lost 0 bases, the J end lost 3 bases, and 8 bases lay between the germline ends. CDR1 and CDR2 from the germline V gene are SGHRS and YFSETQ.

The V gene is TRBV3-1 (or the pseudogene TRBV3-2), the J gene TRBJ1-3; a weak D match, TRBD1 (5 bases). Germline V CDR1 and CDR2: LGHDT, YNNKEL (reference sequence). V gave up 4 bases and J gave up 0 bases, with 19 bases separating them. This CDR3 has 18 amino acids. CDR3 in amino acids: CASSPYLPGLTSGNTIYF. DNA of the CDR3: TGTGCCAGCAGCCCCTATTTACCGGGACTGACCTCTGGAAACACCATATATTTT.

This clone was counted a single time. The chain carries TRBV5-8 and TRBJ1-1; 9 nucleotides match TRBD1. CDR1 and CDR2 from the germline V gene are SGHTS and YDEGEE. Trimming cost V 0 bases and J 9 bases; bases outside gene matches: 3. The CDR3 is 13 residues long. The CDR3 nucleotides read TGTGCCAGCAGCTTGGGACAGGGGGTACAAGCTTTCTTT. Its protein product is CASSLGQGVQAFF.

The V gene is TRBV28, the J gene TRBJ1-4; D not resolved. Trimming stripped 6 bases from V and 2 bases from J, with 7 bases between. The CDR3 loop spans 13 amino acids. Per germline, CDR1 MDHEN and CDR2 SYDVKM. The CDR3 coding sequence is TGTGCCAGCAGGCGCGGTACTAATGAAAAACTGTTTTTT. It specifies CASRRGTNEKLFF.

The chain carries TRBV6-5 and TRBJ1-2; 7 bases are shared with TRBD1. Trimming took 6 bases from V and 6 from J; bases not matched to a gene: 10. Germline V lookup: CDR1 MNHEY, CDR2 SVGAGI. The CDR3 has 14 residues. CDR3: CASSGDSPRNGYTF. CDR3 in DNA: TGTGCCAGCAGCGGGGACAGTCCGCGAAATGGCTACACCTTC.

This rearrangement joins TRBV19 to TRBJ1-2; TRBD1 matches at 7 bases. This CDR3 is built from 15 residues. Germline CDR1 is LNHDA and CDR2 is SQIVND (reference sequence). With V trimmed by 8 bases and J by 0 bases, 9 bases remained unmatched. Here the CDR3 reads CASQPDRASNYGYTF. In DNA form, the CDR3 reads TGTGCCAGTCAACCCGACAGGGCCTCTAACTATGGCTACACCTTC.

The DNA of the CDR3 is TGTGCCAGCAGTGGGGACAGGCGAAATAGCAATCAGCCCCAGCATTTT. Its protein product is CASSGDRRNSNQPQHF. The chain recombines TRBV6-1 with TRBJ1-5; the match to TRBD1 covers 8 bases. V dropped 4 bases and J dropped 0; count of bases not matched to a gene: 5. From germline, CDR1 is MNHNS and CDR2 SASEGT. The CDR3 length is 16 residues.

The chain joins TRBV12-5 to TRBJ2-2; 8 bases fit TRBD1. From germline, CDR1 is LGHNT and CDR2 FRNRAP. Losses at the gene ends were 6 bases for V and 3 bases for J; bases not matched to a gene: 9. This CDR3 spans 16 amino acids. The CDR3 sequence is CASGSGQGYYTGELFF. In DNA, the CDR3 is TGTGCTAGTGGCTCCGGACAGGGATACTACACCGGGGAGCTGTTTTTT.

The chain joins TRBV28 to TRBJ1-5; 11 bases match TRBD1. V gave up 3 bases and J gave up 6 bases; unmatched junction bases: 7. The CDR3 length is 16 residues. The germline V gene has CDR1 MDHEN and CDR2 SYDVKM. CDR3 coding DNA: TGTGCCAGCAGTTTTTTTGGACAGGGGGCTCGTCAGCCCCAGCATTTT. Translating it yields CASSFFGQGARQPQHF.

The V gene is TRBV5-1, the J gene TRBJ2-5, with TRBD2 matching over 11 bases. CDR1 SGHRS and CDR2 YFSETQ come from the germline V gene. This CDR3 is built from 16 residues. V shed 5 bases, J shed 1 base, and the junction held 7 bases outside the gene matches. CDR3 sequence (DNA): TGCGCCAGCAGGTCGACTAGCGGGGCCTTCCAAGAGACCCAGTACTTC. Its protein is CASRSTSGAFQETQYF. The full variable domain, with the rest looked up from reference TRBV5-1 and TRBJ2-5, is KAGVTQTPRYLIKTRGQQVTLSCSPISGHRSVSWYQQTPGQGLQFLFEYFSETQRNKGNFPGRFSGRQFSNSRSEMNVSTLELGDSALYLCASRSTSGAFQETQYFGPGTRLLVL.